The sequence of this TCR beta chain was determined in a study of blood T cells in healthy people across ages. Study-wide results and limits: Higher diversity and more naive CD4+ cells were features of long-lived donors, compared to aged donors. Diversity estimates from one million T cells were considered underestimates.

Using a J-beta primer mix together with a sample-barcoded 5' primer, a second PCR was run for roughly 7 to 11 cycles. Each CDR3 protein is one row after TCRdb ran MiXCR on the 5' RACE reads. In the table there are hundreds of thousands of distinct CDR3 sequences, roughly 24% of which are singletons. As concerns this clonotype: What it recognizes is unknown.

This CDR3 spans 16 amino acids. Germline V gene lookup returns CDR1 LGHDT and CDR2 YNNKEL (reference sequence). The sample also formed part of further work on T cells of mothers and their children.

Input material: blood. This chain connects TRBV3-1 to TRBJ2-5; TRBD1 matches 10 bases. The J call may be mistaken, given a closer DNA end match to TRBJ2-7. The receptor comes from a boy younger than 18 in good health. This CDR3 reads CASSRAMTGGFNEQYF. For the CDR3, the DNA is TGTGCCAGCAGCCGCGCAATGACAGGGGGCTTCAACGAGCAGTACTTC.